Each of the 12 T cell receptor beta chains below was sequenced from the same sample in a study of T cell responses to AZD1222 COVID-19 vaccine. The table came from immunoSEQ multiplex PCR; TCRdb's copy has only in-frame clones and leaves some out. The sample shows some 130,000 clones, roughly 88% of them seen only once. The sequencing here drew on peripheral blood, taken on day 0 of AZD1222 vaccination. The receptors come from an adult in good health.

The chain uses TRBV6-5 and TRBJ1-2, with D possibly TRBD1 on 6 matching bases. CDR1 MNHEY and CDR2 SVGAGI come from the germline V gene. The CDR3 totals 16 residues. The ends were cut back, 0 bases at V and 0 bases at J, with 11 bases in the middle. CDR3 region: CASSYSTQGTNYGYTF. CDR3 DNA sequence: TGTGCCAGCAGTTACTCGACGCAGGGGACTAACTATGGCTACACCTTC.

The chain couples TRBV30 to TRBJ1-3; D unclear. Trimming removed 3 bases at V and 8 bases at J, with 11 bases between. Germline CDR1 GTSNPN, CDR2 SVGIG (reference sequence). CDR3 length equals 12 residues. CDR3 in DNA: TGTGCCTGGAGGGTTCACGGCCACACCATATATTTT. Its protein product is CAWRVHGHTIYF.

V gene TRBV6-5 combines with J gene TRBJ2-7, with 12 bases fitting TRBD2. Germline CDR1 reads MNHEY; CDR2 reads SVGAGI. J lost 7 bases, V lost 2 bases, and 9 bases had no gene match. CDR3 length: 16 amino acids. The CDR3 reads CASSYGLAGGPREQYF. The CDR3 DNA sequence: TGTGCCAGCAGTTACGGGCTAGCGGGGGGGCCGAGAGAGCAGTACTTC.

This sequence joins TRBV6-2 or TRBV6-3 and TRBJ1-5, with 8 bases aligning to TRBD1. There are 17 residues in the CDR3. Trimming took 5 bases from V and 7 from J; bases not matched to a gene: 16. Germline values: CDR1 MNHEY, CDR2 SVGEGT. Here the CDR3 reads CASSTTDRGKGYQPQHF. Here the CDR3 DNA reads TGTGCCAGCAGTACCACCGACAGGGGCAAAGGGTACCAGCCCCAGCATTTT.

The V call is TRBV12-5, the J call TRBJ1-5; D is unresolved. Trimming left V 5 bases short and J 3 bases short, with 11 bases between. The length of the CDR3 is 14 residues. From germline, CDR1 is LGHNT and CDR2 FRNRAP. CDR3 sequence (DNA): TGTGCTAGTGGTCCCTCAGGCCCCAATCAGCCCCAGCATTTT. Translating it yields CASGPSGPNQPQHF.

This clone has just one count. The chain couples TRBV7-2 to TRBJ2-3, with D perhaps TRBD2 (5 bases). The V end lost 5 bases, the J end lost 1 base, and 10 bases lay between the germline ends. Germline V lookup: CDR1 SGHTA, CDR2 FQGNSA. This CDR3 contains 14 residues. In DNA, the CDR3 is TGTGCCAGCAGCCCGGAGAGGGGCACAGATACGCAGTATTTT. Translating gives CASSPERGTDTQYF.

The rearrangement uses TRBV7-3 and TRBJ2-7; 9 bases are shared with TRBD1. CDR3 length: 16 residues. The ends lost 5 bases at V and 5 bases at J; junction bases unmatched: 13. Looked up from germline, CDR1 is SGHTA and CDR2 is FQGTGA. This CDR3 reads CASSPGQGFRTNEQYF. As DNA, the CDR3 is TGTGCCAGCAGCCCTGGACAGGGGTTCCGAACGAACGAGCAGTACTTC.

CDR3 region: CAITGSLIAFF. The DNA for the CDR3 is TGTGCCATTACAGGTTCCCTGATAGCTTTCTTT. This chain links TRBV27 with TRBJ1-1; a weak D match, TRBD1 (5 bases). This CDR3 has 11 residues. V was trimmed by 10 bases and J by 10 bases, leaving 16 bases between them. Germline V CDR1 and CDR2: MNHEY, SMNVEV (reference sequence).

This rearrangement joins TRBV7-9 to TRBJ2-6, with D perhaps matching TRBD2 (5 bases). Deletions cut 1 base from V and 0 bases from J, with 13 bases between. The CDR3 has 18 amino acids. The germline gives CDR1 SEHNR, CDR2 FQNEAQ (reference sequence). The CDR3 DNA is TGTGCCAGCAGCTTAGGAGGGCGCGTCCTCTCTGGGGCCAACGTCCTGACTTTC. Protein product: CASSLGGRVLSGANVLTF.

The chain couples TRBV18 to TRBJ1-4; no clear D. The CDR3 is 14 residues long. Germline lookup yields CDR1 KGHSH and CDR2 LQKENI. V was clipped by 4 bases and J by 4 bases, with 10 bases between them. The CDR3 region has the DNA TGTGCCAGCTCACTTAGCTCTCTTAATGAAAAACTGTTTTTT. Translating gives CASSLSSLNEKLFF.

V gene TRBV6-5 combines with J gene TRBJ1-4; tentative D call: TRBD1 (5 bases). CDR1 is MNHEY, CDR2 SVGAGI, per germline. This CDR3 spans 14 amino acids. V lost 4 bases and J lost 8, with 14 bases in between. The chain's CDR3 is CASSFGQGWEKLFF. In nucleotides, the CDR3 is TGTGCCAGCAGTTTTGGGCAGGGCTGGGAAAAACTGTTTTTT.

The CDR3: CASIRLITNVLTF. The DNA of the CDR3 is TGCGCCAGCATCCGCCTAATAACCAACGTCCTGACTTTC. The rearrangement links TRBV23-1 to TRBJ2-6; D gene uncertain. TRBV23-1 is designated an ORF whose function remains uncertain. Trimming pared 7 bases from V and 8 bases from J, leaving 12 bases between. The CDR3 is 13 residues long.